Listed below are T cell receptor beta chains from one sample, sequenced in a study of cytomegalovirus exposure and HLA in healthy donors. Profiling relied on immunoSEQ multiplex PCR, and the TCRdb table lists in-frame clones only, not all of them. This specimen shows approximately 100,000 clones; the ten leading clones hold about 0.59%. Sequencing input: PBMCs. All receptors come from a man aged 45-65 years in good health and CMV-seronegative. The CDR3 runs from the conserved cysteine through the conserved F or W. A D gene is named only where the DNA matches it firmly.

CDR3aa: CASSLNRDRKNQPQHF; CDR3nt: TGTGCCAGCAGCTTAAACCGGGACAGAAAGAATCAGCCCCAGCATTTT; d_gene: TRBD1; v_gene: TRBV11-2; j_gene: TRBJ1-5
CDR3aa: CASSLEGDYGYTF; CDR3nt: TGTGCCAGCAGCTTAGAGGGGGACTATGGCTACACCTTC; d_gene: -; v_gene: TRBV5-5; j_gene: TRBJ1-2
CDR3aa: CASSVDSFTGELFF; CDR3nt: TGTGCCAGCAGTGTCGACAGCTTCACCGGGGAGCTGTTTTTT; d_gene: -; v_gene: TRBV6-1; j_gene: TRBJ2-2
CDR3aa: CAIRGDAANYGYTF; CDR3nt: TGTGCCATCCGGGGTGACGCAGCTAACTATGGCTACACCTTC; d_gene: -; v_gene: TRBV10-3; j_gene: TRBJ1-2
CDR3aa: CASSSTVGGSTEAFF; CDR3nt: TGTGCCAGCTCCTCCACGGTAGGAGGCAGCACTGAAGCTTTCTTT; d_gene: -; v_gene: TRBV18; j_gene: TRBJ1-1
CDR3aa: CASSRGNTEAFF; CDR3nt: TGTGCCAGCAGCAGGGGGAACACTGAAGCTTTCTTT; d_gene: -; v_gene: TRBV9; j_gene: TRBJ1-1
CDR3aa: CASSLGQGQETQYF; CDR3nt: TGTGCCAGCAGCTTAGGCCAGGGCCAAGAGACCCAGTACTTC; d_gene: -; v_gene: TRBV7-9; j_gene: TRBJ2-5
CDR3aa: CASSVGPNTDTQYF; CDR3nt: TGTGCCAGCAGCGTGGGCCCAAACACAGATACGCAGTATTTT; d_gene: -; v_gene: TRBV9; j_gene: TRBJ2-3
CDR3aa: CASSWASGASYEQYF; CDR3nt: TGTGCCAGCAGCTGGGCTAGCGGGGCCTCCTACGAGCAGTACTTC; d_gene: TRBD2; v_gene: TRBV11-2; j_gene: TRBJ2-7
CDR3aa: CASSREGPTGTPLHF; CDR3nt: TGCGCCAGCAGCCGGGAGGGGCCCACCGGAACACCCCTCCACTTT; d_gene: -; v_gene: TRBV5-1; j_gene: TRBJ1-6
CDR3aa: CASSRTGGETNEKLFF; CDR3nt: TGCGCCAGCAGCAGGACAGGGGGCGAGACTAATGAAAAACTGTTTTTT; d_gene: TRBD1; v_gene: TRBV4-3; j_gene: TRBJ1-4
CDR3aa: CASSFDYGSSYEQYF; CDR3nt: TGTGCCAGCAGCTTCGACTACGGGAGCTCCTACGAGCAGTACTTC; d_gene: -; v_gene: TRBV7-2; j_gene: TRBJ2-7
CDR3aa: CASSPPPRAAYEQYF; CDR3nt: TGTGCCAGTAGCCCACCCCCCAGGGCTGCCTACGAGCAGTACTTC; d_gene: -; v_gene: TRBV19; j_gene: TRBJ2-7
CDR3aa: CASSQDGGFNQPQHF; CDR3nt: TGCGCCAGCAGCCAAGACGGCGGATTCAATCAGCCCCAGCATTTT; d_gene: -; v_gene: TRBV4-1; j_gene: TRBJ1-5
CDR3aa: CASSLALLRDEQFF; CDR3nt: TGTGCCAGCAGCTTAGCTCTTCTCCGGGATGAGCAGTTCTTC; d_gene: -; v_gene: TRBV7-2; j_gene: TRBJ2-1
CDR3aa: CASSYSGTWAF; CDR3nt: TGTGCCAGCAGTTACTCCGGGACTTGGGCCTTC; d_gene: -; v_gene: TRBV6-5; j_gene: TRBJ1-2
CDR3aa: CASSVSRGTDEKLFF; CDR3nt: TGTGCCAGCAGCGTTAGCAGGGGGACTGATGAAAAACTGTTTTTT; d_gene: TRBD1; v_gene: TRBV9; j_gene: TRBJ1-4
CDR3aa: CASSEVVAGGGETQYF; CDR3nt: TGTGCCAGCAGCGAGGTGGTAGCGGGAGGAGGAGAGACCCAGTACTTC; d_gene: TRBD2; v_gene: TRBV11-3; j_gene: TRBJ2-5
CDR3aa: CASSLETGYTGELFF; CDR3nt: TGTGCCAGCAGCTTAGAGACAGGCTACACCGGGGAGCTGTTTTTT; d_gene: -; v_gene: TRBV7-9; j_gene: TRBJ2-2
CDR3aa: CASRDRRNTEAFF; CDR3nt: TGTGCCAGCAGGGACAGAAGGAACACTGAAGCTTTCTTT; d_gene: -; v_gene: TRBV27; j_gene: TRBJ1-1
CDR3aa: CASSLSGAGDTQYF; CDR3nt: TGCGCCAGCAGTCTGAGCGGGGCCGGGGATACGCAGTATTTT; d_gene: TRBD2; v_gene: TRBV5-1; j_gene: TRBJ2-3
CDR3aa: CASSGTSGGVTKGYEQFF; CDR3nt: TGTGCCAGCAGCGGGACTAGCGGGGGTGTCACAAAGGGGTATGAGCAGTTCTTC; d_gene: TRBD2; v_gene: TRBV9; j_gene: TRBJ2-1
CDR3aa: CASSLYGTSNYGYTF; CDR3nt: TGTGCCAGCAGCTTATATGGGACATCTAACTATGGCTACACCTTC; d_gene: -; v_gene: TRBV13; j_gene: TRBJ1-2
CDR3aa: CASSRAAGNEQFF; CDR3nt: TGTGCCAGCAGTAGGGCAGCGGGGAATGAGCAGTTCTTC; d_gene: TRBD2; v_gene: TRBV6-5; j_gene: TRBJ2-1
CDR3aa: CASSPPKQEGREAFF; CDR3nt: TGTGCCAGTAGTCCGCCTAAACAGGAAGGGCGGGAAGCTTTCTTT; d_gene: -; v_gene: TRBV19; j_gene: TRBJ1-1
CDR3aa: CASSPSQQPQHF; CDR3nt: TGTGCCAGCAGCCCATCGCAGCAGCCCCAGCATTTT; d_gene: -; v_gene: TRBV7-2; j_gene: TRBJ1-5
CDR3aa: CASSPPNQLSGNTIYF; CDR3nt: TGTGCCAGCTCACCACCGAATCAGTTATCTGGAAACACCATATATTTT; d_gene: -; v_gene: TRBV18; j_gene: TRBJ1-3
CDR3aa: CASKSVPSSYNEQFF; CDR3nt: TGTGCCAGCAAGTCGGTCCCGAGCTCCTACAATGAGCAGTTCTTC; d_gene: -; v_gene: TRBV2; j_gene: TRBJ2-1
CDR3aa: CATSRDRDRNSGNTIYF; CDR3nt: TGTGCCACCAGCAGAGATCGGGACAGGAACTCTGGAAACACCATATATTTT; d_gene: TRBD1; v_gene: TRBV15; j_gene: TRBJ1-3
CDR3aa: CASSPSGGETQYF; CDR3nt: TGTGCCAGCAGTCCAAGCGGCGGAGAGACCCAGTACTTC; d_gene: -; v_gene: TRBV7-3; j_gene: TRBJ2-5
CDR3aa: CASSYRGQGHGYTF; CDR3nt: TGTGCCAGCAGTTACAGGGGACAGGGACATGGCTACACCTTC; d_gene: TRBD1; v_gene: TRBV6-6; j_gene: TRBJ1-2
CDR3aa: CATSRDSGTGGIGYTF; CDR3nt: TGTGCCACCAGCAGAGATTCGGGGACAGGGGGGATCGGCTACACCTTC; d_gene: TRBD1; v_gene: TRBV15; j_gene: TRBJ1-2
CDR3aa: CAGSVGGGRSVTQYF; CDR3nt: TGTGCCGGGAGCGTAGGGGGGGGGCGCAGCGTTACGCAGTATTTT; d_gene: -; v_gene: TRBV30; j_gene: TRBJ2-3
CDR3aa: CASSENSSGNTIYF; CDR3nt: TGTGCCAGCAGTGAAAACAGCTCTGGAAACACCATATATTTT; d_gene: -; v_gene: TRBV6-1; j_gene: TRBJ1-3
CDR3aa: CASSYRDRGLGYTF; CDR3nt: TGTGCCAGCAGTTACCGGGACAGGGGGCTCGGCTACACCTTC; d_gene: TRBD1; v_gene: TRBV27; j_gene: TRBJ1-2
CDR3aa: CASITGIYGYTF; CDR3nt: TGTGCCAGCATCACAGGTATCTATGGCTACACCTTC; d_gene: -; v_gene: TRBV6-1; j_gene: TRBJ1-2
CDR3aa: CASRRSGATNEKLFF; CDR3nt: TGTGCCAGCAGGCGATCAGGGGCAACTAATGAAAAACTGTTTTTT; d_gene: -; v_gene: TRBV13; j_gene: TRBJ1-4
CDR3aa: CASRSPDGRANEKLFF; CDR3nt: TGTGCCAGCAGATCCCCGGACGGGAGGGCTAATGAAAAACTGTTTTTT; d_gene: -; v_gene: TRBV6-6; j_gene: TRBJ1-4